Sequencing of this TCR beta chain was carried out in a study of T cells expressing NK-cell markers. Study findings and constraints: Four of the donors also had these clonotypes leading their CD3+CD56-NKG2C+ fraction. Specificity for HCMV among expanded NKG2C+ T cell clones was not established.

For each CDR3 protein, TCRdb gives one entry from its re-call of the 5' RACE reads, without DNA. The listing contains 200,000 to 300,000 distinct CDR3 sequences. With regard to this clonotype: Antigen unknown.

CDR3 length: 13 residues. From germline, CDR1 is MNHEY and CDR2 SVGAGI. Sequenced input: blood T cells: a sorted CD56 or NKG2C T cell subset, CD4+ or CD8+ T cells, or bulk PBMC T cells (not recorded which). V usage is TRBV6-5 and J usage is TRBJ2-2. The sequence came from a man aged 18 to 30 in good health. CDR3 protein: CASSPSATGELFF.